This T cell receptor beta chain was recorded in a study of OX40 agonist ivuxolimab in advanced cancers. General study results and limits: At 0.1-3.0 mg/kg, partial responders had clonal expansion among the lowest observed. Expanded clones were, on average, more numerous among CD8+ T cells than CD4+.

Repertoires were generated with immunoSEQ multiplex PCR, while TCRdb's copy carries only in-frame clones and drops some. The repertoire consists of roughly 68,000 clones, with around 93% occurring once and the leading ten covering 1% to 1.2%. Autoimmune disease history or systemic immunosuppression meant exclusion. Collection of blood occurred at baseline, at cycle 4 day 1, and at cycle 7 day 1. Comment on this clone: Its specificity is not known.

The specimen was CD4+ or CD8+ T cells sorted from blood, collected in a trial of the OX40 agonist ivuxolimab. The receptor was derived from an adult with an advanced solid tumor such as melanoma, head and neck, liver or kidney cancer.

In DNA, the CDR3 is TGTGCCAGTAGTACCCCGACAGGGAGCAATGAGCAGTTCTTC. Encoded protein: CASSTPTGSNEQFF. V gene TRBV19 combines with J gene TRBJ2-1; 7 bases match TRBD1. The CDR3 runs 14 residues. Germline assignment: CDR1 LNHDA and CDR2 SQIVND (reference sequence). Trimming at V came to 4 bases and at J to 6 bases, leaving 6 bases not matched to a gene.